These 13 T cell receptor beta chains originate from one sample sequenced in a study of blood T cell repertoires in COVID-19. The table came from immunoSEQ multiplex PCR; TCRdb's copy has only in-frame clones and leaves some out. The sample has roughly 43,000 clones, about 90% seen once; the top ten hold less than 3%. Sequences were obtained from peripheral blood. Receptors originate from a man between 45 and 60 years old with active COVID-19.

The CDR3 DNA sequence: TGCGCCAGCAGCCAAGGACAGGGGGCGGGCGAAGCTTTCTTT. This gives the protein CASSQGQGAGEAFF. This chain uses TRBV4-3 with TRBJ1-1; 10 nucleotides line up with TRBD1. The CDR3 sequence is 14 residues long. Losses at the gene ends were 1 base for V and 8 bases for J; bases not matched to a gene: 4. CDR1 is LGHNA and CDR2 is YSLEER in the germline V gene.

This clone was picked up a small number of times. The rearrangement joins TRBV5-6 to TRBJ2-2, with TRBD2 matching 11 bases. After removal of 3 bases from V and 2 bases from J, the junction contained 9 bases not matched to a gene. The CDR3 consists of 18 residues. Germline V gene lookup returns CDR1 SGHDT and CDR2 YYEEEE. The CDR3 DNA sequence: TGTGCCAGCAGCTCCTTTCGACTAGCGGGGCGCAACACCGGGGAGCTGTTTTTT. Its protein is CASSSFRLAGRNTGELFF.

The V and J genes are TRBV4-1 and TRBJ2-3; tentative D call: TRBD2 (7 bases). V was cut by 1 base and J by 11 bases, with 16 bases left in between. This CDR3 spans 14 amino acids. Germline V lookup: CDR1 MGHRA, CDR2 YSYEKL. This chain's CDR3 is CASSQVGGPGGQYF. The CDR3 DNA follows: TGCGCCAGCAGCCAAGTTGGGGGCCCGGGGGGGCAGTATTTT.

This clone was seen more than once but under ten times. CDR3 sequence reads: CASSLGQFLGTDTQYF. The CDR3 DNA reads TGCGCCAGCAGCTTGGGGCAGTTCTTGGGCACAGATACGCAGTATTTT. The V call is TRBV5-1, the J call TRBJ2-3, with unresolved D. Germline loops: CDR1 SGHRS, CDR2 YFSETQ. The V and J ends lost 0 bases and 1 base respectively, with 12 bases between them. This CDR3 is 16 amino acids long.

The chain uses TRBV7-6 and TRBJ1-6; D remains ambiguous. The CDR3 totals 15 residues. V dropped 2 bases and J dropped 2 bases, with 7 bases sitting between them. Germline-derived CDR1 and CDR2 are SGHVS and FNYEAQ. The CDR3 reads CASSLSPAYNSPLHF. CDR3 nucleotides: TGTGCCAGCAGCTTATCCCCCGCCTATAATTCACCCCTCCACTTT. The whole variable domain, filled in from reference TRBV7-6 and TRBJ1-6, reads GAGVSQSPRYKVTKRGQDVALRCDPISGHVSLYWYRQALGQGPEFLTYFNYEAQQDKSGLPNDRFSAERPEGSISTLTIQRTEQRDSAMYRCASSLSPAYNSPLHFGNGTRLTVT.

The chain employs TRBV11-2 and TRBJ2-7, with 8 bases lining up with TRBD2. Unmatched junction bases numbered 14, after V lost 1 base and J lost 3 bases. The CDR3 consists of 18 residues. Germline assignment: CDR1 SGHAT and CDR2 FQNNGV. Here the CDR3 reads CASSLVNRRRGVDYEQYF. As DNA, the CDR3 is TGTGCCAGCAGCTTAGTTAACAGACGGCGGGGGGTCGACTACGAGCAGTACTTC.

This chain joins TRBV6-5 and TRBJ2-4, with 8 bases matching TRBD2. The CDR3 runs 16 residues. The germline CDR1 and CDR2 sequences are MNHEY and SVGAGI. Trimming cost V 4 bases and J 3 bases; bases outside gene matches: 8. CDR3: CASSSTGTRDKNIQYF. The CDR3 region has the DNA TGTGCCAGCAGTTCAACCGGGACTAGGGACAAAAACATTCAGTACTTC.

This chain uses TRBV4-2 with TRBJ1-6, with 8 bases aligning to TRBD1. Trimming at V came to 0 bases and at J to 9 bases, leaving 4 bases not matched to a gene. CDR3 length equals 15 residues. CDR1 and CDR2 from the germline V gene are LGHNA and YNFKEQ. CDR3 DNA: TGTGCCAGCAGCCAAGACCGGACAGGGATTTCACCCCTCCACTTT. This translates into CASSQDRTGISPLHF.

The gene calls are TRBV7-2 and TRBJ2-6; the match to TRBD2 covers 8 bases. CDR3 size: 19 residues. Germline-derived CDR1 and CDR2 are SGHTA and FQGNSA. Trimming at V came to 0 bases and at J to 2 bases, leaving 9 bases not matched to a gene. The CDR3 nucleotides read TGTGCCAGCAGCTTAGCCCAGGGACTAGTCCTAGCTGGGGCCAACGTCCTGACTTTC. Its translation is CASSLAQGLVLAGANVLTF.

V is TRBV29-1 and J is TRBJ2-3, with 8 bases fitting TRBD2. This CDR3 comprises 16 residues. Germline CDR1 reads SQVTM; CDR2 reads ANQGSEA. Trimming took 5 bases from V and 0 from J; bases not matched to a gene: 10. CDR3 DNA: TGCAGCGTTCGAGATAGCGGGGTAACTAGCACAGATACGCAGTATTTT. This gives the protein CSVRDSGVTSTDTQYF.

J is TRBJ1-6 and V is TRBV7-6, with 7 bases fitting TRBD1. V gave up 2 bases and J gave up 6 bases; unmatched junction bases: 1. CDR1 and CDR2 from the germline V gene are SGHVS and FNYEAQ. CDR3 length: 14 amino acids. The CDR3 coding sequence is TGTGCCAGCAGCTTAACAGGGGTTAATTCACCCCTCCACTTT. Residues: CASSLTGVNSPLHF.

The chain couples TRBV12-3 or TRBV12-4 to TRBJ2-7, with D perhaps matching TRBD2 (5 bases). The V and J ends lost 3 bases and 5 bases respectively, with 11 bases between them. This CDR3 region has 13 residues. CDR3 sequence reads: CASSFGVGDEQYF. The CDR3 DNA follows: TGTGCCAGCAGTTTCGGGGTTGGCGACGAGCAGTACTTC.

This clone appeared a single time. The genes are TRBV6-6 and TRBJ2-1; D unresolved. CDR1 is MNHNY and CDR2 is SVGAGI in the germline V gene (reference sequence). Trimming removed 5 bases from V and 6 bases from J, with 11 bases in between. The CDR3 extends over 13 amino acids. As DNA, the CDR3 is TGTGCCAGCAGTAGGATAGCCCCCAATGAGCAGTTCTTC. It yields the protein CASSRIAPNEQFF.